This T cell receptor beta chain was captured by sequencing in a study of immune heterogeneity within non-small cell lung tumors. Whole-study context: Among the tumors, several were squamous cell carcinomas, approximately eleven were non-squamous carcinomas and 1 was not otherwise specified.

The CDR3 contains 17 residues. Trimming shortened V by 0 bases and J by 5 bases, and 18 bases separated the two germline ends. The germline V gene encodes CDR1 LGHNA and CDR2 YNFKEQ. Amplification of the TCR beta CDR3 was achieved through multiplex PCR with 32 V and 13 J primers. TCRdb re-analysed the multiplex PCR reads in MiXCR, keeping a single row per CDR3 protein. This sample yields approximately 12,000 distinct CDR3 sequences, of which less than 25% are seen a single time; around 4.6% belongs to the top ten. On this clonotype itself: Antigen specificity is unknown.

General study findings and limits: Local tumor mutational burden and local T-cell repertoire clonality showed a moderate significant correlation, R 0.3 to 0.4.

Bulk tumor genomic DNA constituted the template, at around 600 ng per sample. Far-apart biopsies, several per primary tumor, were taken during surgery. Patients went through curative surgery, and their non-small cell lung cancer was untreated and newly diagnosed. This sequence was found in a man aged 55-75 years with non-small cell lung cancer. The chain employs TRBV4-2 and TRBJ2-3, with D perhaps matching TRBD2 (5 bases). Source material: lung tumor tissue. CDR3 residues: CASSQDRWGVSGDTQYF. In nucleotides, the CDR3 is TGTGCCAGCAGCCAAGATAGGTGGGGTGTGAGCGGAGATACGCAGTATTTT.